This T cell receptor (beta chain) was recovered during a study of OX40 agonist ivuxolimab in advanced cancers. Overall study context: Patients received ivuxolimab, an intravenous treatment, every 2 weeks at 0.01 to 10 mg/kg. Study-level findings and limits: There were, on average, more expanded clones in CD8+ T cells than in CD4+.

The CDR3 length is 17 residues. Trimming removed 3 bases from V and 0 bases from J, with 15 bases in between. Per the germline V gene, CDR1 is MDHEN and CDR2 is SYDVKM. On this clone: What it binds is not known.

On cycle 4 day 1 and cycle 7 day 1, as well as at baseline, blood was sampled. Sequencing was performed with immunoSEQ multiplex PCR; in TCRdb, only in-frame clones are kept and a portion is missing. In the table there are around 14,000 clones, 65% to 75% of which are singletons. The source was CD4+ or CD8+ T cells sorted from blood, collected in a trial of the OX40 agonist ivuxolimab. The rearrangement uses TRBV28 and TRBJ1-5; tentatively, D is TRBD1 (5 bases). The sequence was collected from an adult with an advanced solid tumor such as melanoma, head and neck, liver or kidney cancer. The CDR3 loop is CASSFGAGPYSNQPQHF. The CDR3 DNA is TGTGCCAGCAGTTTTGGGGCAGGGCCCTATAGCAATCAGCCCCAGCATTTT.